This T cell receptor beta chain emerged from a study of shared clonotypes between healthy human individuals. Sequencing was performed with immunoSEQ multiplex PCR; in TCRdb, only in-frame clones are kept and a portion is missing. The sample contains some 2,400,000 clones, 90% to 97% of which appear only once. Germline-derived CDR1 and CDR2 are SGHRS and YFSETQ. Trimming took off 4 bases at V and 0 bases at J, with 10 bases between the two ends. This CDR3 comprises 15 residues. The source is a man between 18 and 35 years old in good health. V usage is TRBV5-1 and J usage is TRBJ2-2; weak D call: TRBD2 (6 bases). The sample was naive CD4+ T cells sorted from blood. Documented subset: CD45RA+ positively selected. The CDR3 DNA reads as TGCGCCAGCAGCCCTAGGGACTCGAACACCGGGGAGCTGTTTTTT. Its protein product is CASSPRDSNTGELFF. The whole variable domain, filled in from reference TRBV5-1 and TRBJ2-2, reads KAGVTQTPRYLIKTRGQQVTLSCSPISGHRSVSWYQQTPGQGLQFLFEYFSETQRNKGNFPGRFSGRQFSNSRSEMNVSTLELGDSALYLCASSPRDSNTGELFFGEGSRLTVL.